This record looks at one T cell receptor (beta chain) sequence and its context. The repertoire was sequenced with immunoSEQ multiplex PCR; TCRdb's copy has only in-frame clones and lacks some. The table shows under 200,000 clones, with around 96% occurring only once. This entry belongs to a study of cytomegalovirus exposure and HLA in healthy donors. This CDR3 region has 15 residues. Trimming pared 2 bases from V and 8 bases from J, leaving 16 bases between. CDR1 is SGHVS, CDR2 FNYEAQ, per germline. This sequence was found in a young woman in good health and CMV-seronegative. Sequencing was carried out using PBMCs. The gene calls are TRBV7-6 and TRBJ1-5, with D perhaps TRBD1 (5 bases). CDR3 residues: CASSLQLGPGKPQHF. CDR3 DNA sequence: TGTGCCAGCAGCTTACAGTTGGGGCCAGGGAAGCCCCAGCATTTT.